This TCR beta chain was sequenced for a study of cytotoxic CD8 clonotypes in ibrutinib-treated CLL listed by TCRdb under 2021. About the study as a whole: The cohort included around 16 treatment-naive and roughly 10 relapsed/refractory patients; under 18 were IGHV unmutated. An average of around 260,000 productive templates and 94,082 productive rearrangements was obtained per sample. Of the 70 to 100 people in the trial, 25 to 30 had longitudinal samples available. Partial responses were observed in roughly 25 patients and complete responses in 2; after a median follow-up of 68 months, remission was maintained in 14 patients and progression was observed in approximately 12. Samples at response were collected after a median of around twelve months of treatment, with a range of about 6 to 36 months. Cryopreserved peripheral blood mononuclear cells were obtained before treatment, at response, and at either sustained remission or disease progression. All remission and progressive disease samples were collected while patients were still receiving ibrutinib.

Per the publication, the time point label means: approximately 2 years on ibrutinib. For TCR beta library preparation, roughly 2.2 micrograms of genomic DNA were isolated from cryopreserved PBMCs. Longitudinal blood samples from CLL patients on ibrutinib monotherapy underwent high-throughput TCR beta sequencing. The patients took part in an open-label, single-center phase 2 trial of ibrutinib monotherapy. Results the study describes overall, beyond this receptor: Public clonotypes were found to be uncommon and were observed to contract or remain stable during treatment; the increase in clonality was shown to reflect expansion of private clonotypes at ibrutinib response. Baseline clonality exceeded that of age-matched healthy donors and correlated strongly with circulating CD8+ T-cell counts. Lymph node repertoires were not examined, and the timing of sampling was not matched between patients in sustained remission and those whose disease progressed. Clonality rose at ibrutinib response, remained stable during sustained remission, and dropped back toward baseline at progression.

Note on this clone: Its cognate antigen has yet to be identified. The input lacks base qualities; no much larger clone sits a single base away.

The goal of deep resolution MiSeq sequencing was a depth between 1 in 1 million and 1 in 200,000 T cells, and coverage averaged 10x per clonotype. The immunoSEQ hsTCRB Kit was used to generate the TCR beta libraries. Under the source paper's analysis protocol: Data were analyzed with ImmunoSEQ Data Assistant and ImmunoSEQ Analyzer, with V, D and J genes assigned per IMGT definitions. Clonality was computed as one minus normalized Shannon entropy of productive rearrangement frequencies, ranging from 0 to 1. Only overrepresented clonotypes making up at least 0.05% of the repertoire of each patient were included in the public clonotype analysis. Some 14 age-matched healthy donor repertoires from immuneACCESS served as clonality controls. The clones in this table, taken by TCRdb from immuneACCESS, are in-frame only. Not every clone is retained; where verified, under half of the shortfall comes from an unresolved V gene, and the cause of the rest is unknown. From that table come the V and J calls and clone size; the DNA was used to work out D and trimming. This sample is represented by some 200,000 clones; approximately 68% of them were singletons. In total, the top ten clones hold 13% of the sample.

The input for sequencing was PBMCs, taken after 24 months of ibrutinib treatment. This TCR derives from a human donor with chronic lymphocytic leukemia.

CDR3 loop: CASSPGGGQQKNIQYF. The DNA reads as follows: TGCGCCAGCAGCCCCGGGGGGGGGCAGCAAAAAAACATTCAGTACTTC. The rearranged chain carries TRBV4-3 and TRBJ2-4, with 8 bases in between that match TRBD2. The CDR3 runs 16 residues from the cysteine to the phenylalanine. Of all the DNA, just the CDR3 is kept, 48 bases in frame from base 1. Based on the germline V gene, the CDR1 and CDR2 sequences are LGHNA and YSLEER. Unmatched junction bases come to 9, with V trimmed by 4 bases and J by 4 bases.